These 27 T cell receptor beta chains were all obtained from the same sample, sequenced in a study of blood T cell repertoires in COVID-19. Produced via immunoSEQ multiplex PCR; TCRdb's table is partial and in-frame only. The table records 190,000 or so clones, around four fifths of them present only once. Sequencing was done on a sample of peripheral blood. These receptors were collected from a woman older than 75 with active or convalescent COVID-19.

This chain uses TRBV28 with TRBJ1-3; D gene uncertain. Germline lookup yields CDR1 MDHEN and CDR2 SYDVKM. Between the trimmed V and J ends, which lost 5 bases and 5 bases, there was a span of 13 bases. The CDR3 has 14 amino acids. CDR3 bases: TGTGCCAGCAGTACCTGGGCCGGAAGAAACACCATATATTTT. Translation gives CASSTWAGRNTIYF.

The chain combines TRBV5-1 with TRBJ2-3; a weak D match, TRBD2 (5 bases). The V gene's germline CDR1 is SGHRS and CDR2 YFSETQ. V gave up 0 bases and J gave up 3 bases, with 8 bases separating them. This CDR3 region has 14 residues. CDR3 in DNA: TGCGCCAGCAGCTTGGTGCCGGGAACAGATACGCAGTATTTT. As protein: CASSLVPGTDTQYF.

The rearrangement uses TRBV12-3 or TRBV12-4 and TRBJ1-5; no definite D call. Between the trimmed V and J ends, which lost 6 bases and 5 bases, there was a span of 11 bases. The CDR3 has 13 amino acids. The CDR3 is CASRKDGYQPQHF. DNA for the CDR3: TGTGCCAGCAGAAAAGACGGGTATCAGCCCCAGCATTTT.

The chain combines TRBV5-1 with TRBJ2-3; 7 bases line up with TRBD2. The CDR3 length is 15 residues. The trim removed 4 bases at V and 6 bases at J, leaving 11 bases unmatched. Germline CDR1 is SGHRS and CDR2 is YFSETQ. CDR3: CASSVQLRGRDTQYF. In DNA form, the CDR3 reads TGCGCCAGCAGCGTCCAGTTGCGGGGGAGGGATACGCAGTATTTT.

The chain uses TRBV7-9 and TRBJ2-5, with TRBD2 matching 13 bases. Germline trimming cut 4 bases from V and 1 base from J; bases unmatched to any gene: 3. Germline lookup yields CDR1 SEHNR and CDR2 FQNEAQ (reference sequence). CDR3 size: 16 residues. CDR3 nucleotides: TGTGCCAGCAGCTCGACTAGCGGGGGGTTCCAAGAGACCCAGTACTTC. Translated, it gives CASSSTSGGFQETQYF.

This chain uses TRBV7-9 with TRBJ1-4, with 8 bases matching TRBD1. Per the germline V gene, CDR1 is SEHNR and CDR2 is FQNEAQ (reference sequence). The CDR3 covers 15 residues. V gave up 5 bases and J gave up 6 bases; unmatched junction bases: 8. DNA of the CDR3: TGTGCCAGCAGCCTGGACAGGGAGGCTTATGAAAAACTGTTTTTT. As protein: CASSLDREAYEKLFF.

V and J are TRBV30 and TRBJ1-2; the match to TRBD1 covers 10 bases. This CDR3 region has 14 residues. Germline CDR1 is GTSNPN and CDR2 is SVGIG (reference sequence). Trimming removed 3 bases from V and 8 bases from J; junction bases left unmatched: 9. CDR3 DNA sequence: TGTGCCTGGAGCGTTGACAGGGGGCTTTTAGGCTACACCTTC. The encoded protein is CAWSVDRGLLGYTF.

V gene TRBV4-3 combines with J gene TRBJ1-2; no definite D call. CDR1 is LGHNA and CDR2 is YSLEER in the germline V gene. Trimming took 0 bases from V and 8 from J, leaving 16 bases between them. The CDR3 length is 15 residues. The CDR3 nucleotides are TGCGCCAGCAGCCAAGATTACTCTGGTACCATCGGCTACACCTTC. Translation gives CASSQDYSGTIGYTF.

This sequence joins TRBV7-3 and TRBJ2-2; TRBD1 matches at 8 bases. The CDR3 contains 15 residues. V was pared by 5 bases and J by 7 bases, with 9 bases of the junction left unmatched. The germline V gene encodes CDR1 SGHTA and CDR2 FQGTGA. The CDR3 loop is CASSRGTGSIGELFF. The CDR3 DNA is TGTGCCAGCAGCCGCGGGACAGGTAGCATCGGGGAGCTGTTTTTT.

V gene TRBV27 combines with J gene TRBJ1-2; the match to TRBD1 covers 9 bases. CDR3 length: 15 residues. The germline V gene has CDR1 MNHEY and CDR2 SMNVEV (reference sequence). J was trimmed by 4 bases and V by 4 bases; bases with no gene match: 7. This CDR3 is CASSSPGQGIYGYTF. In nucleotides, the CDR3 is TGTGCCAGCAGTTCTCCGGGACAGGGAATCTATGGCTACACCTTC.

The CDR3 region has the DNA TGTGCCAGCAGACCCTTTCGGGGGAGTGAAAAACTGTTTTTT. Its protein is CASRPFRGSEKLFF. V and J are TRBV27 and TRBJ1-4; weak D call: TRBD1 (5 bases). The germline V gene encodes CDR1 MNHEY and CDR2 SMNVEV (reference sequence). The CDR3 has 14 amino acids. V gave up 6 bases and J gave up 7 bases, with 15 bases separating them. Variable domain in full (rest from reference TRBV27 and TRBJ1-4): EAQVTQNPRYLITVTGKKLTVTCSQNMNHEYMSWYRQDPGLGLRQIYYSMNVEVTDKGDVPEGYKVSRKEKRNFPLILESPSPNQTSLYFCASRPFRGSEKLFFGSGTQLSVL.

In this sample, this clone turned up once. The chain uses TRBV6-5 and TRBJ2-1; maybe TRBD1 (6 bases). Germline assignment: CDR1 MNHEY and CDR2 SVGAGI. There are 15 residues in the CDR3. The ends were cut back, 5 bases at V and 0 bases at J, with 11 bases in the middle. CDR3 in amino acids: CASSHGQFSYNEQFF. The DNA for the CDR3 is TGTGCCAGCAGTCACGGACAGTTCTCCTACAATGAGCAGTTCTTC.

This rearrangement joins TRBV2 to TRBJ2-5; D remains unclear. From germline, CDR1 is SNHLY and CDR2 FYNNEI. The V and J ends lost 7 bases and 3 bases respectively, with 15 bases between them. The CDR3 sequence is 14 residues long. The CDR3 DNA follows: TGTGCCAGCAAACTCGAGTCTCTGGAAGAGACCCAGTACTTC. Protein product: CASKLESLEETQYF.

The rearrangement joins TRBV11-2 to TRBJ2-7; TRBD1 agrees at 7 bases. The CDR3 sequence is 14 residues long. In germline, CDR1 is SGHAT, CDR2 FQNNGV. V was pared by 3 bases and J by 3 bases, with 5 bases of the junction left unmatched. CDR3: CASSFGTAFYEQYF. CDR3 bases: TGTGCCAGCAGCTTCGGGACAGCATTCTACGAGCAGTACTTC. Looking up the rest from reference TRBV11-2 and TRBJ2-7 gives the full variable domain: EAGVAQSPRYKIIEKRQSVAFWCNPISGHATLYWYQQILGQGPKLLIQFQNNGVVDDSQLPKDRFSAERLKGVDSTLKIQPAKLEDSAVYLCASSFGTAFYEQYFGPGTRLTVT.

The rearrangement uses TRBV12-3 or TRBV12-4 and TRBJ1-1; D is perhaps TRBD1 (6 bases). Trimming pared 6 bases from V and 7 bases from J, leaving 15 bases between. This CDR3 is built from 13 residues. The CDR3 here is CASSLGGLGEAFF. The DNA of the CDR3 is TGTGCCAGCAGCTTGGGGGGGCTGGGTGAAGCTTTCTTT.

The chain recombines TRBV28 with TRBJ2-3; 12 nucleotides align to TRBD2. Per germline, CDR1 MDHEN and CDR2 SYDVKM. The CDR3 has 15 amino acids. Losses at the gene ends were 5 bases for V and 6 bases for J; bases not matched to a gene: 6. The CDR3 loop is CASSETSGGVDTQYF. The CDR3 nucleotides read TGTGCCAGCAGTGAGACTAGCGGGGGAGTGGATACGCAGTATTTT.

About this clone itself: Other DNA variants within this sample encode the same CDR3. The chain combines TRBV19 with TRBJ1-2, with 9 positions matching TRBD1. J lost 2 bases, V lost 3 bases, and 1 base had no gene match. Germline-derived CDR1 and CDR2 are LNHDA and SQIVND (reference sequence). CDR3 length: 14 amino acids. The CDR3 nucleotides read TGTGCCAGTAGTATGGACAGGGGAAACTATGGCTACACCTTC. Translation: CASSMDRGNYGYTF.

In DNA form, the CDR3 reads TGTGCCAGCAGTGAATGGGCCAGGTCTAGCAATCAGCCCCAGCATTTT. Its protein product is CASSEWARSSNQPQHF. V is TRBV6-1 and J is TRBJ1-5; no firm D call. Looked up from germline, CDR1 is MNHNS and CDR2 is SASEGT. CDR3 size: 16 residues. Trimming left V 2 bases short and J 0 bases short, with 11 bases between.

The chain couples TRBV5-1 to TRBJ1-1, with 7 bases aligning to TRBD1. V gave up 3 bases and J gave up 0 bases; unmatched junction bases: 2. In germline, CDR1 is SGHRS, CDR2 YFSETQ. The CDR3 is made up of 14 amino acids. The CDR3, as DNA: TGCGCCAGCAGCTCGACAGGGCTGAACACTGAAGCTTTCTTT. Its translation: CASSSTGLNTEAFF. The variable domain in full, completed from reference TRBV5-1 and TRBJ1-1, reads KAGVTQTPRYLIKTRGQQVTLSCSPISGHRSVSWYQQTPGQGLQFLFEYFSETQRNKGNFPGRFSGRQFSNSRSEMNVSTLELGDSALYLCASSSTGLNTEAFFGQGTRLTVV.

This sequence joins TRBV11-2 and TRBJ1-6; D perhaps matches TRBD1 (5 bases). The CDR3 length is 15 residues. Trimming stripped 1 base from V and 10 bases from J, with 14 bases between. Per the germline V gene, CDR1 is SGHAT and CDR2 is FQNNGV. The CDR3 protein is CASSLAGTGNSPLHF. The CDR3 region has the DNA TGTGCCAGCAGCTTAGCCGGGACTGGAAACTCACCCCTCCACTTT.

The chain's CDR3 is CASSLRGGAYNEQFF. CDR3 DNA sequence: TGTGCCAGCAGCTTACGCGGGGGGGCCTACAATGAGCAGTTCTTC. The V and J genes are TRBV5-8 and TRBJ2-1; 9 nucleotides line up with TRBD2. V lost 2 bases to trimming and J lost 2 bases; unmatched junction nucleotides: 2. Germline lookup yields CDR1 SGHTS and CDR2 YDEGEE. There are 15 residues in the CDR3.

This sequence joins TRBV30 and TRBJ1-6, with D hard to call. CDR3 length equals 13 residues. CDR1 is GTSNPN and CDR2 is SVGIG in the germline V gene (reference sequence). V lost 3 bases, J lost 7 bases, and 10 bases lay in between. The CDR3 region has the DNA TGTGCCTGGAGGGGCCCGGGGAATTCACCCCTCCACTTT. This codes for CAWRGPGNSPLHF.

The chain couples TRBV6-5 to TRBJ1-2; D possibly corresponds to TRBD1 (6 bases). This CDR3 has 14 residues. The germline V and J ends were trimmed by 1 base and 8 bases, with 14 bases remaining between them. Germline lookup yields CDR1 MNHEY and CDR2 SVGAGI. CDR3 region: CASSYFSGVGGYTF. CDR3 sequence (DNA): TGTGCCAGCAGTTACTTTTCAGGGGTAGGAGGCTACACCTTC.

This clone was seen a single time. CDR3 DNA sequence: TGCGCCAGCAGCCAAGGGACACACAGTGGCACAGATACGCAGTATTTT. Encoded protein: CASSQGTHSGTDTQYF. This rearrangement joins TRBV5-1 to TRBJ2-3; D might be TRBD1 (6 bases). V was cut by 4 bases and J by 1 base, with 16 bases left in between. Looked up from germline, CDR1 is SGHRS and CDR2 is YFSETQ. This CDR3 is built from 16 residues.

The rearrangement joins TRBV27 to TRBJ2-5; TRBD1 might be the D (7 bases). CDR3 length: 13 amino acids. CDR1 is MNHEY and CDR2 is SMNVEV in the germline V gene (reference sequence). Trimming took 3 bases from V and 3 from J, leaving 8 bases between them. CDR3 in amino acids: CASSFRGEETQYF. CDR3 coding DNA: TGTGCCAGCAGTTTCAGGGGGGAAGAGACCCAGTACTTC.

The genes are TRBV5-1 and TRBJ1-1; tentative D call: TRBD1 (5 bases). CDR1 and CDR2 from the germline V gene are SGHRS and YFSETQ. Trimming took off 4 bases at V and 6 bases at J, with 22 bases between the two ends. The CDR3 sequence is 16 residues long. The CDR3 DNA sequence: TGCGCCAGCAGCCTGGGGCGGGGAAGAGTTGACGCTGAAGCTTTCTTT. It yields the protein CASSLGRGRVDAEAFF.

The V gene is TRBV19, the J gene TRBJ2-3; the D gene is possibly TRBD2 (6 bases). This CDR3 contains 14 residues. CDR1 is LNHDA, CDR2 SQIVND, per germline (reference sequence). The ends were cut back, 3 bases at V and 1 base at J, with 8 bases in the middle. The CDR3 reads CASSMWGGTDTQYF. CDR3 nucleotide sequence: TGTGCCAGTAGTATGTGGGGGGGCACAGATACGCAGTATTTT.